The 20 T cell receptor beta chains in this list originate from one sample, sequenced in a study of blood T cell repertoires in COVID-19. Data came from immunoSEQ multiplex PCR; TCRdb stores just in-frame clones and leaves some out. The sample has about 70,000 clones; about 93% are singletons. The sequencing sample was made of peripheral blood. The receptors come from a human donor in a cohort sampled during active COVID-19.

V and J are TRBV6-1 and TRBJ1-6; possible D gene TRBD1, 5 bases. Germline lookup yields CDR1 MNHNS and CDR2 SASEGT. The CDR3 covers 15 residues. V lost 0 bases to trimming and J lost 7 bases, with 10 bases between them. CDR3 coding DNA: TGTGCCAGCAGTGAAGCGGACATCGGAAATTCACCCCTCCACTTT. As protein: CASSEADIGNSPLHF.

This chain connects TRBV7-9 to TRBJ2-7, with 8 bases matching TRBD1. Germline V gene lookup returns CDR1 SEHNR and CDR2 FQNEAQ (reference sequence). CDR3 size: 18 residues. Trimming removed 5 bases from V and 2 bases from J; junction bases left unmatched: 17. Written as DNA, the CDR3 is TGTGCCAGCAGCCCATCGGCAGGGGGCCGAATAGTCACCTACGAGCAGTACTTC. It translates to CASSPSAGGRIVTYEQYF.

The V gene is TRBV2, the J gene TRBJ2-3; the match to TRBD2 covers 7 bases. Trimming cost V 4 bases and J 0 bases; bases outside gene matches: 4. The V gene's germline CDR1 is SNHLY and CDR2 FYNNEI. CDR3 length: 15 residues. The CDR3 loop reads CASSGSGASTDTQYF. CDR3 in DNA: TGTGCCAGCAGTGGGAGCGGGGCTAGCACAGATACGCAGTATTTT.

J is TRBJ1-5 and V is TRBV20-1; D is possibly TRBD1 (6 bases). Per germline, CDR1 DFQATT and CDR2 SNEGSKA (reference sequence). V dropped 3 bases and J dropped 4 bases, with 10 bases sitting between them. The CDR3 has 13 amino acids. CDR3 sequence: CSASEQGNQPQHF. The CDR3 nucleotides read TGCAGTGCTAGTGAACAGGGTAATCAGCCCCAGCATTTT.

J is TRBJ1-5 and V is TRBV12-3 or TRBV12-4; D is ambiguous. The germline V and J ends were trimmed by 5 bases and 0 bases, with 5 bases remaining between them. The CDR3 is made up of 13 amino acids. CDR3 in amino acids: CASSTNSNQPQHF. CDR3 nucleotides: TGTGCCAGCAGTACAAATAGCAATCAGCCCCAGCATTTT.

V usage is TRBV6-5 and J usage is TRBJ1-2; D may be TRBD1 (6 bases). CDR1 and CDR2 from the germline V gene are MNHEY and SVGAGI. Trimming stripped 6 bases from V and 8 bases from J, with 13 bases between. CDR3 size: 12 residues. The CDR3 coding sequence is TGTGCCAGCAGCCGATTACAGGGAGGCTACACCTTC. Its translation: CASSRLQGGYTF.

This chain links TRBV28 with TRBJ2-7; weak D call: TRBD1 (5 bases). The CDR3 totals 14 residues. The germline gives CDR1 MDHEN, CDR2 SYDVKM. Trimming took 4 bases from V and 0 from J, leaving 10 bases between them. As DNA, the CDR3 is TGTGCCAGCAGTTCCTACAGGAGCTCCTACGAGCAGTACTTC. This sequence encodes CASSSYRSSYEQYF.

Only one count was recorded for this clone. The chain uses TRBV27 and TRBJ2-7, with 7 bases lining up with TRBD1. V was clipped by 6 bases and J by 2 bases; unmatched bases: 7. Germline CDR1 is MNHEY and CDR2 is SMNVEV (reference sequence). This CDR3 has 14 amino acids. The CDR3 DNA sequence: TGTGCCAGCAGCGATGGGGACAGTCCCTACGAGCAGTACTTC. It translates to CASSDGDSPYEQYF.

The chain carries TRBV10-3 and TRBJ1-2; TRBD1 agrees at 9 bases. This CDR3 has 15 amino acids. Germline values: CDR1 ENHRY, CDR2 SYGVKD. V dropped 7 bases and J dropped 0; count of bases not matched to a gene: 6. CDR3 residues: CAIKPTGGTNYGYTF. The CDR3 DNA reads TGTGCCATCAAACCCACAGGGGGCACTAACTATGGCTACACCTTC.

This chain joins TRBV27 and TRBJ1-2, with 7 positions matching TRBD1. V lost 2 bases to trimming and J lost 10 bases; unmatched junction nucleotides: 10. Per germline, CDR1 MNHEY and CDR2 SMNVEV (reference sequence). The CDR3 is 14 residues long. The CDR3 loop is CASSLRQGMVDYTF. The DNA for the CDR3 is TGTGCCAGCAGTTTACGACAGGGCATGGTAGACTACACCTTC.

CDR3 sequence: CASAAAGPSYEQYF. In DNA, the CDR3 is TGTGCCAGTGCTGCGGCGGGGCCGTCCTACGAGCAGTACTTC. The rearrangement joins TRBV19 to TRBJ2-7, with a weak D call TRBD2 (6 bases). The germline V gene encodes CDR1 LNHDA and CDR2 SQIVND (reference sequence). Trimming removed 8 bases from V and 1 base from J, with 15 bases in between. This CDR3 spans 14 amino acids.

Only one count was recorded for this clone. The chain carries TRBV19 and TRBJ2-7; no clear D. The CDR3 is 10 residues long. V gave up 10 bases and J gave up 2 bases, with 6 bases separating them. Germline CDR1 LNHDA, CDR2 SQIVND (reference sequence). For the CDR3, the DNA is TGTGCCATCCTCCCCTACGAGCAGTACTTC. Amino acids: CAILPYEQYF.

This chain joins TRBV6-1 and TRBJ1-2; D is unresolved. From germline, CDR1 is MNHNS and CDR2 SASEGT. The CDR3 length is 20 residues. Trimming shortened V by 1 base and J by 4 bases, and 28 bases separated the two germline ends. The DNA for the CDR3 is TGTGCCAGCAGTGAAGACGTAAACGGGAGCAACCTTCTAAGCTTCTATGGCTACACCTTC. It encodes CASSEDVNGSNLLSFYGYTF.

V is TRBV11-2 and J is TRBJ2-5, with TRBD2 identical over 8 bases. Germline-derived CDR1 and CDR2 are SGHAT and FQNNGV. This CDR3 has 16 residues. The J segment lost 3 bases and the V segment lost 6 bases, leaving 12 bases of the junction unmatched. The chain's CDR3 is CASRSGSGGGKETQYF. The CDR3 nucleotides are TGTGCCAGCAGGTCGGGCAGCGGGGGAGGGAAAGAGACCCAGTACTTC.

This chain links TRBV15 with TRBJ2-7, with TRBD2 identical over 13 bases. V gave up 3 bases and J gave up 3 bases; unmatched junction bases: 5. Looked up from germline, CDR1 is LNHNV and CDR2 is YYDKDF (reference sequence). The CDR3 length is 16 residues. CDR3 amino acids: CATSSRLAGGDYEQYF. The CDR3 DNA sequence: TGTGCCACCAGCAGTCGACTAGCGGGGGGAGACTACGAGCAGTACTTC.

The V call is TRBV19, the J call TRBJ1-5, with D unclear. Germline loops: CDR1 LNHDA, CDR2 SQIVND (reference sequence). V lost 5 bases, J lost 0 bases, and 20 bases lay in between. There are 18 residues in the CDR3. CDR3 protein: CASSGRDPKYYSNQPQHF. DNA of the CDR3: TGTGCCAGTAGTGGGAGGGATCCAAAGTACTATAGCAATCAGCCCCAGCATTTT.

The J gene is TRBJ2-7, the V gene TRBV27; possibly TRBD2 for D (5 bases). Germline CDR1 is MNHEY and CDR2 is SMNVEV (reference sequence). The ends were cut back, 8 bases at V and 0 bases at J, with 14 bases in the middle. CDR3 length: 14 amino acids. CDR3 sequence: CASSDGVSSYEQYF. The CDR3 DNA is TGTGCCAGCTCAGACGGGGTTTCCTCCTACGAGCAGTACTTC.

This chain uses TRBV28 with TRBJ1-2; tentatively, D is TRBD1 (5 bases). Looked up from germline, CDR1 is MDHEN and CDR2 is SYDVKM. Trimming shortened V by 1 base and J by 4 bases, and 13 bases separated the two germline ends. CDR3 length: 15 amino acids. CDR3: CASSLSIGQGYGYTF. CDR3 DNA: TGTGCCAGCAGTTTATCGATCGGTCAGGGCTATGGCTACACCTTC.

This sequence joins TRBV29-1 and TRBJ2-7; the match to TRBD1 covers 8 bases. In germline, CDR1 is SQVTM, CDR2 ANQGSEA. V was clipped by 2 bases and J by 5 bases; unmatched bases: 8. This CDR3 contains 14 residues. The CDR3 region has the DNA TGCAGCGTTGAATTCCTGGACAGGGCCCACGAGCAGTACTTC. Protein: CSVEFLDRAHEQYF.

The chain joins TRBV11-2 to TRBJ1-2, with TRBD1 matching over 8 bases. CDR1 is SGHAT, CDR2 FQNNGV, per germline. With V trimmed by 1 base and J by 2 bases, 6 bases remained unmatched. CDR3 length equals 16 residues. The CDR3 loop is CASSLVWDRLNYGYTF. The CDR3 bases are TGTGCCAGCAGCTTAGTGTGGGACAGGTTAAACTATGGCTACACCTTC.